This entry lists 12 T cell receptor beta chains sequenced from one sample in a study of PD-1 blockade in classical Hodgkin lymphoma. The protocol was immunoSEQ multiplex PCR, while the TCRdb copy is restricted to in-frame clones and leaves out a portion. Altogether fewer than 30,000 clones are present, approximately 87% being singletons, with the ten largest covering about 21%. Every patient had relapsed following autologous stem cell transplantation, and cohorts differed in brentuximab vedotin exposure. The sequenced sample was peripheral blood mononuclear cells (PBMCs), obtained before the second cycle of nivolumab. The receptors were gathered from a human donor with classical Hodgkin lymphoma.

V is TRBV6-1 and J is TRBJ2-2, with D perhaps TRBD2 (6 bases). The ends were cut back, 7 bases at V and 6 bases at J, with 18 bases in the middle. CDR3 length equals 15 residues. Germline CDR1 MNHNS, CDR2 SASEGT. The CDR3 region has the DNA TGTGCCAGCACCGAGGGCGGGATAGTCGCCGGGGAGCTGTTTTTT. Protein product: CASTEGGIVAGELFF.

This sequence joins TRBV5-5 and TRBJ1-5; 7 bases are shared with TRBD1. The V and J ends lost 0 bases and 3 bases, in that order; junction bases with no gene match: 3. The CDR3 consists of 15 residues. Germline V lookup: CDR1 SGHKS, CDR2 YYEKEE (reference sequence). CDR3 loop: CASSLGQGYNQPQHF. The CDR3 DNA reads as TGTGCCAGCAGCTTGGGACAGGGATACAATCAGCCCCAGCATTTT.

This clone was seen just once. V is TRBV6-1 and J is TRBJ1-5, with D possibly matching TRBD1 (6 bases). The CDR3 contains 13 residues. The ends were cut back, 5 bases at V and 7 bases at J, with 12 bases in the middle. Germline CDR1 and CDR2: MNHNS and SASEGT. DNA for the CDR3: TGTGCCAGCAGTACCGGGGGCGGGCAGCCCCAGCATTTT. Protein: CASSTGGGQPQHF.

V usage is TRBV28 and J usage is TRBJ1-2, with D tentatively TRBD1 (6 bases). V lost 3 bases and J 8 bases, leaving 13 bases between the germline ends. The length of the CDR3 is 13 residues. Per germline, CDR1 MDHEN and CDR2 SYDVKM. The CDR3 DNA is TGTGCCAGCAGTTTTACGGGGGCAGGCGGCTACACCTTC. Encoded protein: CASSFTGAGGYTF.

This chain connects TRBV11-1 to TRBJ2-3; D is uncertain. The germline V gene encodes CDR1 SGHAT and CDR2 FQDESV (reference sequence). V was cut by 8 bases and J by 0 bases, with 9 bases left in between. This CDR3 has 13 residues. CDR3 nucleotides: TGTGCCAGCCGCGGATCTAGCACAGATACGCAGTATTTT. It specifies CASRGSSTDTQYF. The variable domain in full, completed from reference TRBV11-1 and TRBJ2-3, reads EAEVAQSPRYKITEKSQAVAFWCDPISGHATLYWYRQILGQGPELLVQFQDESVVDDSQLPKDRFSAERLKGVDSTLKIQPAELGDSAMYLCASRGSSTDTQYFGPGTRLTVL.

The chain links TRBV9 to TRBJ2-3, with TRBD2 matching over 11 bases. Germline V CDR1 and CDR2: SGDLS, YYNGEE. CDR3 length: 19 amino acids. The J segment lost 1 base and the V segment lost 4 bases, leaving 14 bases of the junction unmatched. CDR3 DNA sequence: TGTGCCAGCAGCTTCTCCGGGACTAGCGGCCCACAGCGCACAGATACGCAGTATTTT. Its protein product is CASSFSGTSGPQRTDTQYF.

The chain couples TRBV12-5 to TRBJ2-6; D might be TRBD2 (5 bases). V lost 4 bases, J lost 3 bases, and 19 bases lay in between. CDR3 length: 18 residues. CDR1 and CDR2 (germline): LGHNT, FRNRAP. This chain's CDR3 is CASGSGKDGWGGANVLTF. Here the CDR3 DNA reads TGTGCTAGTGGTTCGGGGAAGGACGGATGGGGTGGGGCCAACGTCCTGACTTTC.

A word on this clone: At one end, the junction sequence differs from germline, possibly due to a read error. The chain carries TRBV28 and TRBJ1-5; 8 nucleotides match TRBD1. There are 17 residues in the CDR3. The germline V gene has CDR1 MDHEN and CDR2 SYDVKM. This chain's CDR3 is CASSLRQGAASNQSQHF. CDR3 sequence (DNA): TGTGCCAGCAGTTTAAGGCAGGGGGCTGCGAGCAATCAGTCCCAGCATTTT.

V and J are TRBV11-1 and TRBJ1-2; the D gene is possibly TRBD1 (5 bases). The CDR3 consists of 13 residues. Trimming removed 7 bases at V and 6 bases at J, with 15 bases between. Germline lookup yields CDR1 SGHAT and CDR2 FQDESV (reference sequence). The CDR3 sequence: CASTTWGRNGYTF. DNA for the CDR3: TGTGCCAGCACCACTTGGGGGAGGAATGGCTACACCTTC. The whole variable domain, remainder taken from reference TRBV11-1 and TRBJ1-2, is EAEVAQSPRYKITEKSQAVAFWCDPISGHATLYWYRQILGQGPELLVQFQDESVVDDSQLPKDRFSAERLKGVDSTLKIQPAELGDSAMYLCASTTWGRNGYTFGSGTRLTVV.

The CDR3 nucleotides are TGTGCCAGCAGCTTAGAATCTCCGCTTCTAATTCATTTT. Translated: CASSLESPLLIHF. The chain couples TRBV7-6 to TRBJ1-5; no firm D call. This CDR3 region has 13 residues. CDR1 SGHVS and CDR2 FNYEAQ come from the germline V gene. V lost 1 base and J lost 16, with 17 bases in between.

This sequence joins TRBV5-1 and TRBJ1-4; D unclear. In germline, CDR1 is SGHRS, CDR2 YFSETQ. This CDR3 comprises 15 residues. The germline V and J ends were trimmed by 0 bases and 0 bases, with 6 bases remaining between them. The CDR3 nucleotides are TGCGCCAGCAGCTTGGCGGCAGCAACTAATGAAAAACTGTTTTTT. This sequence encodes CASSLAAATNEKLFF.

V is TRBV9 and J is TRBJ2-1, with 9 bases fitting TRBD2. Unmatched junction bases numbered 11, after V lost 0 bases and J lost 7 bases. CDR1 and CDR2 (germline): SGDLS, YYNGEE. CDR3 length equals 17 residues. As DNA, the CDR3 is TGTGCCAGCAGCGTAGCTACGGGGGGGACTAGCAAGAATGAGCAGTTCTTC. As protein: CASSVATGGTSKNEQFF.